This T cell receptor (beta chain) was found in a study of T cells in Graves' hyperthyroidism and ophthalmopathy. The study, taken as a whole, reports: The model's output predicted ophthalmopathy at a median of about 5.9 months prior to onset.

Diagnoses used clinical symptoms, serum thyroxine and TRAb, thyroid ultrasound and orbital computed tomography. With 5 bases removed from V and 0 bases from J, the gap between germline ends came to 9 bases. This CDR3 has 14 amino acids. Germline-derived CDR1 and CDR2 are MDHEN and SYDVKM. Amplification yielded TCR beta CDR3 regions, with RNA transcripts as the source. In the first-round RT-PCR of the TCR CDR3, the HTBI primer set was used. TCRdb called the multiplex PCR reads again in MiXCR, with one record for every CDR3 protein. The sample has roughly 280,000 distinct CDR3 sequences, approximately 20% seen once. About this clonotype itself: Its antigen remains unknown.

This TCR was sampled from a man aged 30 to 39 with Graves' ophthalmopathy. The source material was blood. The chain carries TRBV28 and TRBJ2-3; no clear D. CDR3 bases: TGTGCCAGCAGTGGAGTATTTAGCACAGATACGCAGTATTTT. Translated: CASSGVFSTDTQYF.